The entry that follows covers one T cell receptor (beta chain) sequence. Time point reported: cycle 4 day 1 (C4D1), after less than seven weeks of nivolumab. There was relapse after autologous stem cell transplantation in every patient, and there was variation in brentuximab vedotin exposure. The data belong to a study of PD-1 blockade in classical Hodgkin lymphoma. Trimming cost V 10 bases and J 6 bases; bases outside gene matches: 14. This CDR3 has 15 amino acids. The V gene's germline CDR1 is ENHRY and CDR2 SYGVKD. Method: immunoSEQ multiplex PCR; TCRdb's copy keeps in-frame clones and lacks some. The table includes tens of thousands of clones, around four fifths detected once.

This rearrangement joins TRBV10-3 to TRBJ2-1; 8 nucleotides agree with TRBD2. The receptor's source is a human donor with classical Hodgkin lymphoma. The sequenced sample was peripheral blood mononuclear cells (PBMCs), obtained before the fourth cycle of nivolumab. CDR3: CATLAGIVFGNEQFF. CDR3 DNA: TGTGCCACCTTAGCGGGAATTGTATTTGGCAATGAGCAGTTCTTC.